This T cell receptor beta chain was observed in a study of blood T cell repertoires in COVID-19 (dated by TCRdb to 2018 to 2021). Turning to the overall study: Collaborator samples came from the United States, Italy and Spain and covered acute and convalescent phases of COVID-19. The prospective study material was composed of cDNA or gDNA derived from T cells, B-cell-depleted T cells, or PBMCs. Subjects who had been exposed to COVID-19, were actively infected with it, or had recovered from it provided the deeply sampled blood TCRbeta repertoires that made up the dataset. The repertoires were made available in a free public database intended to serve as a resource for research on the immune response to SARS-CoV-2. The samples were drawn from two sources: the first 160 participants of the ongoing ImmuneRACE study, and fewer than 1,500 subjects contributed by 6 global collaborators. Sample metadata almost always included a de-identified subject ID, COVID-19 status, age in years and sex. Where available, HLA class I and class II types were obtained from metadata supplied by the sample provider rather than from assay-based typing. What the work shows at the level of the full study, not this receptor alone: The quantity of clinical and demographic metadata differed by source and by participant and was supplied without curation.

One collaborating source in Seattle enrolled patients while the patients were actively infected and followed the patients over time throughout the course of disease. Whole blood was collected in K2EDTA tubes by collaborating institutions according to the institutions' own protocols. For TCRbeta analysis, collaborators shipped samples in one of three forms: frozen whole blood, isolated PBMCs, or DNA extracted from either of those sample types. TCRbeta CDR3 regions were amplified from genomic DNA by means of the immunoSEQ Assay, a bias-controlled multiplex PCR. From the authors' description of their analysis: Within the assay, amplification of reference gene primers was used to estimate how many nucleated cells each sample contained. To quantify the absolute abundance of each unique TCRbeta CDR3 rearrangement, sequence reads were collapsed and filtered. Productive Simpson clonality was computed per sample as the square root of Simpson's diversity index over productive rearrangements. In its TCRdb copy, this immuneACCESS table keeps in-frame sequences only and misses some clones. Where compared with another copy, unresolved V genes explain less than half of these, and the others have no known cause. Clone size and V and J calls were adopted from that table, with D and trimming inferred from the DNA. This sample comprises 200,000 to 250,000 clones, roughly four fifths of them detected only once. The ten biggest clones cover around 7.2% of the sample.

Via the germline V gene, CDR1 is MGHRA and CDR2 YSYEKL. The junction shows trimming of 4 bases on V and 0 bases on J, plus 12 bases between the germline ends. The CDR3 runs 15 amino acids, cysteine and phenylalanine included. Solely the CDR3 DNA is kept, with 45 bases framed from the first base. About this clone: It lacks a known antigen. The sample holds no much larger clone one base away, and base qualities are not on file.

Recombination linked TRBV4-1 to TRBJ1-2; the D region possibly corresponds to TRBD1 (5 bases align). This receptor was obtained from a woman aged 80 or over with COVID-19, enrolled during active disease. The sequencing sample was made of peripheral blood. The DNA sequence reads TGCGCCAGCAGCCTATCGACAGCCGCTAACTATGGCTACACCTTC. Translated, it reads CASSLSTAANYGYTF.